Sequencing of this T cell receptor beta chain was carried out in a study of blood T cells in healthy people across ages. The CDR3 runs to 15 residues. From germline, CDR1 is ENHRY and CDR2 SYGVKD. V lost 4 bases, J lost 8 bases, and 15 bases lay in between. The second PCR ran roughly 6 to 11 cycles with a sample-barcoded 5' primer and J-beta primers. TCRdb called the 5' RACE reads again in MiXCR, with one record for every CDR3 protein. The table lists about 900,000 distinct CDR3 sequences, roughly 50% of them singletons. This clonotype was obtained from a man aged 30 to 39 in good health. Material for sequencing was blood. This chain links TRBV10-3 with TRBJ1-6; D unresolved. CDR3 loop: CAISVRDNGDSPLHF. CDR3 nucleotides: TGTGCCATCAGTGTTAGGGATAATGGGGATTCACCCCTCCACTTT.